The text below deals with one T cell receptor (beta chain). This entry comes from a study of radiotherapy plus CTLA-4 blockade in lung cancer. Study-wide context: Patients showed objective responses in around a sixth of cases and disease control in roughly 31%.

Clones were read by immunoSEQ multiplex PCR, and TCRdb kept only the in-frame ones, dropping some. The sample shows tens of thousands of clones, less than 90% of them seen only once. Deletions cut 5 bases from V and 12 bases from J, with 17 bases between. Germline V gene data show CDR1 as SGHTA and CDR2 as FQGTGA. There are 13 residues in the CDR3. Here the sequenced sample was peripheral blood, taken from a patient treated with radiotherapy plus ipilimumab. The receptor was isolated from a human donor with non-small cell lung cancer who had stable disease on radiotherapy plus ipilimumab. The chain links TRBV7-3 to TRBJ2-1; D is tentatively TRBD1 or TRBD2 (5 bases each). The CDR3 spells CASSKGVGTGQFF. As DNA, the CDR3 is TGTGCCAGCAGCAAAGGGGTAGGGACGGGGCAGTTCTTC.